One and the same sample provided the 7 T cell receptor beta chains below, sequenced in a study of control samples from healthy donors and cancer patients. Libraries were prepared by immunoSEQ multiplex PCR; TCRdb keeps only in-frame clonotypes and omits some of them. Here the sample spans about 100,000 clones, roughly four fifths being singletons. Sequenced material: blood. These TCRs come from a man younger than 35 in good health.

The DNA of the CDR3 is TGCGCCAGCAGCCAAGAGGCAGGGATGAACACCGGGGAGCTGTTTTTT. Encoded protein: CASSQEAGMNTGELFF. The chain has TRBV4-1 and TRBJ2-2, with D tentatively TRBD1 (5 bases). V was cut by 0 bases and J by 1 base, with 9 bases left in between. The length of the CDR3 is 16 residues. Germline lookup yields CDR1 MGHRA and CDR2 YSYEKL.

The CDR3 loop is CASSQDFYLSGANVLTF. The CDR3 nucleotides read TGCGCCAGCAGCCAAGATTTCTACCTCTCTGGGGCCAACGTCCTGACTTTC. V and J are TRBV4-1 and TRBJ2-6, with D unresolved. This CDR3 comprises 17 residues. Trimming removed 0 bases from V and 0 bases from J, with 9 bases in between. Germline-derived CDR1 and CDR2 are MGHRA and YSYEKL.

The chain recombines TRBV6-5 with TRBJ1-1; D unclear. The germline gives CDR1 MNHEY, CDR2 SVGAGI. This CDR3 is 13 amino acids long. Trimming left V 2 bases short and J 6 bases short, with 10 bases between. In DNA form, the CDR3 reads TGTGCCAGCAGTTACGGCGACTCCGCTGAAGCTTTCTTT. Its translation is CASSYGDSAEAFF.

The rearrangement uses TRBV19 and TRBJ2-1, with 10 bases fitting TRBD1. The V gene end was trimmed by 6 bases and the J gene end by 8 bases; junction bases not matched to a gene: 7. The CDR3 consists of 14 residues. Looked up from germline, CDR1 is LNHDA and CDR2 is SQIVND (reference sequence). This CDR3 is CASRPGQGFHEQFF. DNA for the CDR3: TGTGCCAGTAGACCGGGACAGGGGTTTCATGAGCAGTTCTTC.

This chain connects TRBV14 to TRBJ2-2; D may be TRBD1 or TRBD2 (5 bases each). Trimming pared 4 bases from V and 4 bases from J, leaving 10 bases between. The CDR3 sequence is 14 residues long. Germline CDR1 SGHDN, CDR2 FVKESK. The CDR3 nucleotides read TGTGCCAGCAGCCGGGACGCAGGCACCGGGGAGCTGTTTTTT. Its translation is CASSRDAGTGELFF.

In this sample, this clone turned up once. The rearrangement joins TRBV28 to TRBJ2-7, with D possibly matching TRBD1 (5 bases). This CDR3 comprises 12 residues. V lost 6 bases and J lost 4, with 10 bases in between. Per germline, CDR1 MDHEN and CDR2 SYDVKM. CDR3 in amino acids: CASSSRQYEQYV. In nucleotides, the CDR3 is TGTGCCAGCAGCTCAAGACAGTACGAGCAGTACGTC.

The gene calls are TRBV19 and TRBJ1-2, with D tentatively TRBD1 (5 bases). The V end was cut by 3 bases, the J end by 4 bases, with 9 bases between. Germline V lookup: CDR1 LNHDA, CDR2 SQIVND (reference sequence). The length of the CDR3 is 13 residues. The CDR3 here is CASSIQGIYGYTF. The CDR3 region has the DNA TGTGCCAGTAGTATTCAGGGAATCTATGGCTACACCTTC.